The present T cell receptor (beta chain) was sequenced within a study of PD-1 blockade in mismatch repair-deficient tumors. As for time point: roughly ten-day in vitro stimulation with candidate neoantigen peptide 6. About this clone itself: The target antigen is unknown.

Germline CDR1 reads LGHNT; CDR2 reads FRNRAP. This CDR3 has 13 amino acids. Deletions cut 2 bases from V and 6 bases from J, with 10 bases between. Profiling relied on immunoSEQ multiplex PCR, and the TCRdb table lists in-frame clones only, not all of them. The repertoire includes roughly 15,000 clones, roughly nine tenths of them detected once, and approximately 5% sits in the top ten. The material sequenced was cells cultured in vitro, taken from a patient treated with pembrolizumab. This sequence was found in an adult with mismatch repair-deficient cancer. The chain carries TRBV12-5 and TRBJ1-2; D ambiguous. CDR3 sequence: CASGLWGGDGYTF. CDR3 nucleotide sequence: TGTGCTAGTGGTTTGTGGGGTGGTGATGGCTACACCTTC.